This TCR beta chain was obtained from a study of shared clonotypes between healthy human individuals. About the study: Each donor contributed plates that comprised three CD4 naive, three CD4 memory, two CD8 naive and one CD8 memory.

Generated by immunoSEQ multiplex PCR, the TCRdb table keeps only in-frame clones and is missing some. The sample carries 2,500,000 or so clones, about 92% recorded once. Those who donated were healthy HIV-negative adults, with no recent acute infections or vaccinations reported. The material sequenced was naive CD4+ T cells sorted from blood. Described subset: CD45RA+ positively selected. The clonotype comes from a man aged 18 to 35 in good health.

This CDR3 reads CASSPPGAGDTQYF. DNA of the CDR3: TGTGCCAGCTCACCACCGGGGGCAGGGGATACGCAGTATTTT. V gene TRBV18 combines with J gene TRBJ2-3; D may be TRBD1 (6 bases). V was pared by 0 bases and J by 6 bases, with 10 bases between. The CDR3 is made up of 14 amino acids. Germline V gene sequence: CDR1 KGHSH, CDR2 LQKENI.